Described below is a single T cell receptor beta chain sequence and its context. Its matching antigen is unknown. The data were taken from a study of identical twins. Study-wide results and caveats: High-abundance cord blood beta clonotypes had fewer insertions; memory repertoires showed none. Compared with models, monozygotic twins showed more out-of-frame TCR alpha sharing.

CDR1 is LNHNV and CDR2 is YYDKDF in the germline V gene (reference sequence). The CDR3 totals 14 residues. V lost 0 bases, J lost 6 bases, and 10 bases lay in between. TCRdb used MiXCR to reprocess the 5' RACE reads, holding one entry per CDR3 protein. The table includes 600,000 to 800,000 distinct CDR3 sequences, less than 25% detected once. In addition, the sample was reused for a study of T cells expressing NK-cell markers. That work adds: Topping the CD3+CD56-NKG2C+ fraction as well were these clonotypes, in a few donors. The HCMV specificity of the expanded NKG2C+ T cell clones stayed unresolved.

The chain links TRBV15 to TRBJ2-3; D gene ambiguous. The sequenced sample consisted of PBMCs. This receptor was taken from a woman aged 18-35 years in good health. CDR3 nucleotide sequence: TGTGCCACCAGCAGAGATACGGCCCCGGATACGCAGTATTTT. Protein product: CATSRDTAPDTQYF.